These 5 T cell receptor beta chains came from one sample sequenced in a study of blood T cell repertoires in COVID-19. Repertoires were generated with immunoSEQ multiplex PCR, while TCRdb's copy carries only in-frame clones and drops some. The sample lists 55,000 to 65,000 clones; 81% were seen once. Specimen: peripheral blood. The origin of the receptors is a man aged 60 to 69 with COVID-19, enrolled during active disease.

This clone was counted once. The V gene is TRBV7-9, the J gene TRBJ2-5; 9 bases line up with TRBD1. The CDR3 consists of 15 residues. The V gene's germline CDR1 is SEHNR and CDR2 FQNEAQ (reference sequence). The V segment lost 7 bases and the J segment 4 bases; nucleotides outside the gene matches: 10. The DNA for the CDR3 is TGTGCCAGCAACCACGGGACAGGGATTGGAGAGACCCAGTACTTC. Translated, it gives CASNHGTGIGETQYF.

This chain connects TRBV28 to TRBJ1-1; 8 nucleotides line up with TRBD1. In germline, CDR1 is MDHEN, CDR2 SYDVKM. The CDR3 sequence is 16 residues long. V was pared by 1 base and J by 1 base, with 5 bases of the junction left unmatched. CDR3 residues: CASSLYQGARNTEAFF. The CDR3, as DNA: TGTGCCAGCAGTTTATACCAGGGGGCAAGGAACACTGAAGCTTTCTTT.

V is TRBV24-1 and J is TRBJ2-3; the match to TRBD2 covers 9 bases. The trim removed 8 bases at V and 8 bases at J, leaving 19 bases unmatched. The CDR3 loop spans 17 amino acids. Germline V gives CDR1 KGHDR, CDR2 SFDVKD. CDR3 sequence reads: CATIPGGSLAGKVTQYF. CDR3 coding DNA: TGTGCCACCATCCCCGGGGGTTCGCTAGCGGGAAAGGTTACGCAGTATTTT.

The V and J genes are TRBV7-8 and TRBJ2-7; a weak D match, TRBD2 (6 bases). The V end was cut by 5 bases, the J end by 0 bases, with 17 bases between. The V gene's germline CDR1 is SGHVS and CDR2 FQNEAQ. The CDR3 runs 16 residues. In DNA form, the CDR3 reads TGTGCCAGCAGCCCCCGTGGAGGGTTAAGCTCCTACGAGCAGTACTTC. The encoded protein is CASSPRGGLSSYEQYF.

The chain carries TRBV6-1 and TRBJ2-5; no clear D. CDR3 length equals 12 residues. V lost 0 bases and J lost 6, with 5 bases in between. From germline, CDR1 is MNHNS and CDR2 SASEGT. DNA of the CDR3: TGTGCCAGCAGTGAAGCCTGGCAGACCCAGTACTTC. Residues: CASSEAWQTQYF.